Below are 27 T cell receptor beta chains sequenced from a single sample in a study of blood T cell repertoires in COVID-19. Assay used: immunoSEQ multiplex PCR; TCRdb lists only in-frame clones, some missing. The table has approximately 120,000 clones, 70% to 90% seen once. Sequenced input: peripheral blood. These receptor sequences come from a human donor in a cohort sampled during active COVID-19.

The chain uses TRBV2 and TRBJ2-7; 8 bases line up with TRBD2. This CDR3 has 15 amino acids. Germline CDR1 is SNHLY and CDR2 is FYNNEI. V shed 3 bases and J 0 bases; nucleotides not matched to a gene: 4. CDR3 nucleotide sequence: TGTGCCAGCAGTGAGGGACTAGAGAGCTCCTACGAGCAGTACTTC. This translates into CASSEGLESSYEQYF.

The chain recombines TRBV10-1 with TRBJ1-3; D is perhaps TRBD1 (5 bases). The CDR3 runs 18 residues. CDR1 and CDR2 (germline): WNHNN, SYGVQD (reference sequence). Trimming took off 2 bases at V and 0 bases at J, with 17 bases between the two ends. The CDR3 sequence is CASSEGGTYSYSGNTIYF. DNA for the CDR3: TGCGCCAGCAGTGAGGGGGGGACTTACTCATACTCTGGAAACACCATATATTTT.

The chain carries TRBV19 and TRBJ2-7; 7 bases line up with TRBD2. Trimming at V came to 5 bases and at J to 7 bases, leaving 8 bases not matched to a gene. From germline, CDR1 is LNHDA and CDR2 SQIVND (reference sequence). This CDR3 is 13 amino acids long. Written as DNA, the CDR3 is TGTGCCAGTAGTCCCCTTCAGGGAGGGGAGCAGTACTTC. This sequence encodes CASSPLQGGEQYF.

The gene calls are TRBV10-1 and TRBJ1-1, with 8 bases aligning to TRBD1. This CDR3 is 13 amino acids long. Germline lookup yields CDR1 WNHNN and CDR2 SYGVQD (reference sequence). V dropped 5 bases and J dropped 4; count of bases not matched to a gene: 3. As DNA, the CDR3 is TGCGCCAGCAGTCCTGACAGGGGCACTGAAGCTTTCTTT. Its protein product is CASSPDRGTEAFF.

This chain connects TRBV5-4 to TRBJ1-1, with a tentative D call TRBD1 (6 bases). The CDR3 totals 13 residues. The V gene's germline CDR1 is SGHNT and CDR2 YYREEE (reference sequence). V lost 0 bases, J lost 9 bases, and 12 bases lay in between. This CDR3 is CASSLGQGSKAFF. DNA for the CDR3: TGTGCCAGCAGCTTGGGGCAGGGGAGCAAAGCTTTCTTT.

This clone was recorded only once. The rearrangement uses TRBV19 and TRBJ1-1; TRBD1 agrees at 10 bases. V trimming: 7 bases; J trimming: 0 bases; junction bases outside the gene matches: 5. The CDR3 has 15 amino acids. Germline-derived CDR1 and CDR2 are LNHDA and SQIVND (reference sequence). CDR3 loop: CASMTGGFLNTEAFF. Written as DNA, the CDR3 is TGTGCCAGTATGACAGGGGGCTTTTTGAACACTGAAGCTTTCTTT.

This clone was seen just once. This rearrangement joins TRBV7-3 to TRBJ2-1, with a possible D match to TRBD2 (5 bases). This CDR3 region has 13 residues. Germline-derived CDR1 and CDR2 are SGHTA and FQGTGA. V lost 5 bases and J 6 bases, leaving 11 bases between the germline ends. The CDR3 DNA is TGTGCCAGCAGCACAACACTAGGCAATGAGCAGTTCTTC. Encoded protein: CASSTTLGNEQFF.

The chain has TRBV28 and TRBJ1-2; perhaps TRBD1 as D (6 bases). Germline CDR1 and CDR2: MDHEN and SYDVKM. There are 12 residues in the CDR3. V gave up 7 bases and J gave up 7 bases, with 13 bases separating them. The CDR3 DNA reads TGTGCCAGCAATACAGGGTCTACTGGCTACACCTTC. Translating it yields CASNTGSTGYTF.

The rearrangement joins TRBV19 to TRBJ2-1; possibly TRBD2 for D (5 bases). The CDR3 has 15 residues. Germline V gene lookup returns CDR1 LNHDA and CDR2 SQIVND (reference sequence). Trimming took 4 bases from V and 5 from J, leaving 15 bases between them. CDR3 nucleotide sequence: TGTGCCAGTAGTACCGACCGGGATAGGAACAATGAGCAGTTCTTC. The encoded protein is CASSTDRDRNNEQFF. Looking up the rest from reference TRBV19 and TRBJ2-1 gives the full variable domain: DGGITQSPKYLFRKEGQNVTLSCEQNLNHDAMYWYRQDPGQGLRLIYYSQIVNDFQKGDIAEGYSVSREKKESFPLTVTSAQKNPTAFYLCASSTDRDRNNEQFFGPGTRLTVL.

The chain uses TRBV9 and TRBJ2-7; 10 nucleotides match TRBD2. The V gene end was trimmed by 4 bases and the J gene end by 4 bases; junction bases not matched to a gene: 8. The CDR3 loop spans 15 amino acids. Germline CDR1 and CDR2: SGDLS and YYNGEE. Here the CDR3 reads CASSLTSGDIYEQYF. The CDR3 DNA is TGTGCCAGCAGCCTAACTAGCGGGGACATATACGAGCAGTACTTC.

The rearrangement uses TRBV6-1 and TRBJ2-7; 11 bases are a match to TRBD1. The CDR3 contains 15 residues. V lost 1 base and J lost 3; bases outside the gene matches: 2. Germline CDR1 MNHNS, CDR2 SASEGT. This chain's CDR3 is CASSEVGTGGYEQYF. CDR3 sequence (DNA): TGTGCCAGCAGTGAAGTTGGGACAGGGGGCTACGAGCAGTACTTC.

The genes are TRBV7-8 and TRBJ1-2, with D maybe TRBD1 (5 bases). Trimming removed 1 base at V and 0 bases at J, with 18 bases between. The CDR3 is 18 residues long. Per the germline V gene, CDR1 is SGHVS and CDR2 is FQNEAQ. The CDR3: CASSLGRRRGRTNYGYTF. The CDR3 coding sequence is TGTGCCAGCAGCTTAGGCCGGAGGCGGGGCCGTACTAACTATGGCTACACCTTC.

The CDR3 is CASSPPTRQGAYEQYF. DNA of the CDR3: TGTGCCAGCTCACCACCGACCCGACAGGGGGCCTACGAGCAGTACTTC. The chain links TRBV18 to TRBJ2-7; 9 nucleotides agree with TRBD1. The CDR3 runs 16 residues. Germline CDR1 and CDR2: KGHSH and LQKENI. V shed 0 bases, J shed 2 bases, and the junction held 5 bases outside the gene matches. Supplemented by reference TRBV18 and TRBJ2-7, the full variable domain reads NAGVMQNPRHLVRRRGQEARLRCSPMKGHSHVYWYRQLPEEGLKFMVYLQKENIIDESGMPKERFSAEFPKEGPSILRIQQVVRGDSAAYFCASSPPTRQGAYEQYFGPGTRLTVT.

CDR3 nucleotide sequence: TGTGCCAGCAGTGGTGGAGGCTCCCAGCATTTT. Translated, it gives CASSGGGSQHF. The gene calls are TRBV27 and TRBJ1-5; D remains unclear. The V end lost 5 bases, the J end lost 11 bases, and 10 bases lay between the germline ends. The CDR3 totals 11 residues. Germline V gene data show CDR1 as MNHEY and CDR2 as SMNVEV (reference sequence).

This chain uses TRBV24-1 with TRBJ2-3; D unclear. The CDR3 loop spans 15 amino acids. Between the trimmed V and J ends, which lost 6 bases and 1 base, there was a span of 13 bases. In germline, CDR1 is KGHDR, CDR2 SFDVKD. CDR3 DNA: TGTGCCACCAGTATGGCCGCTCTGGGCACAGATACGCAGTATTTT. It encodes CATSMAALGTDTQYF.

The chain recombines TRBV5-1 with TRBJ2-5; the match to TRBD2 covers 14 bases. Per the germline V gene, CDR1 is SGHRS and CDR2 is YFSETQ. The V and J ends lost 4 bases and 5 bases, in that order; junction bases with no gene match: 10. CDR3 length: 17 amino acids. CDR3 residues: CASSQPGLAGVVETQYF. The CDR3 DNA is TGCGCCAGCAGCCAGCCGGGACTAGCGGGAGTCGTTGAGACCCAGTACTTC.

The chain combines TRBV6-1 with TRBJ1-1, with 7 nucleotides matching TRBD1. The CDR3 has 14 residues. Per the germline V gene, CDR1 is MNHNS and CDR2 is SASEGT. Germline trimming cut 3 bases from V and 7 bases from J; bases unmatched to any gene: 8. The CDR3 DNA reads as TGTGCCAGCAGTGAGTCAAGGGGGCTGATTGAAGCTTTCTTT. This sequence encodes CASSESRGLIEAFF.

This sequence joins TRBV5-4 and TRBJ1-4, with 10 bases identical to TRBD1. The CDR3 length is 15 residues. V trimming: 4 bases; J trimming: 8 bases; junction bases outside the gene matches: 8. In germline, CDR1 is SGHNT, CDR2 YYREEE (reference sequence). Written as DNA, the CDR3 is TGTGCCAGCAGCGCGGGGACAGGGGCAAGAGAAAAACTGTTTTTT. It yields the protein CASSAGTGAREKLFF.

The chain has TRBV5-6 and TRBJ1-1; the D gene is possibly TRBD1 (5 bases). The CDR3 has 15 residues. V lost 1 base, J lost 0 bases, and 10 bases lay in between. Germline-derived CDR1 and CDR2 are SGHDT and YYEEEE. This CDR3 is CASSLPGPMNTEAFF. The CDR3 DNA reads TGTGCCAGCAGCTTGCCAGGGCCCATGAACACTGAAGCTTTCTTT. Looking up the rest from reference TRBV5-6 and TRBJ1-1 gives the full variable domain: DAGVTQSPTHLIKTRGQQVTLRCSPKSGHDTVSWYQQALGQGPQFIFQYYEEEERQRGNFPDRFSGHQFPNYSSELNVNALLLGDSALYLCASSLPGPMNTEAFFGQGTRLTVV.

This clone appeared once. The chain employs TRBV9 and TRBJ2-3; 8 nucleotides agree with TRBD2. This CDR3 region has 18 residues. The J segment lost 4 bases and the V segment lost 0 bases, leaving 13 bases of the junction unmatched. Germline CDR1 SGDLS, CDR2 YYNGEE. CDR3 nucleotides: TGTGCCAGCAGCGTAGCACCCGTTGCGGGGGGCAGGTCAGATACGCAGTATTTT. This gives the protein CASSVAPVAGGRSDTQYF.

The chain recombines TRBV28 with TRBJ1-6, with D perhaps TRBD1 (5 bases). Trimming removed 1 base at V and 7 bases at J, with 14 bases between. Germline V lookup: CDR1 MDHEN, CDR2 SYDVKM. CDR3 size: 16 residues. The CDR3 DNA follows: TGTGCCAGCAGTTTATTGCGGGGCTCCTCAAATTCACCCCTCCACTTT. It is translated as CASSLLRGSSNSPLHF.

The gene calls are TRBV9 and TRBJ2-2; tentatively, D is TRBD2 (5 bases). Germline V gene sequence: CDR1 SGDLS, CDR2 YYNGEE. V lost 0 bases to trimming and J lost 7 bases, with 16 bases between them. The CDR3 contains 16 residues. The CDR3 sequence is CASSVGNTPEGGELFF. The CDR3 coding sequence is TGTGCCAGCAGCGTAGGGAACACCCCAGAGGGCGGGGAGCTGTTTTTT.

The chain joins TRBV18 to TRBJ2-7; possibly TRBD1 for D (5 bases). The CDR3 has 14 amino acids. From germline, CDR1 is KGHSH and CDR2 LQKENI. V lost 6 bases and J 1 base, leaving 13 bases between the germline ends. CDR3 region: CASSPGRVSYEQYF. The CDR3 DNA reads TGTGCCAGCTCGCCCGGCAGGGTATCCTACGAGCAGTACTTC.

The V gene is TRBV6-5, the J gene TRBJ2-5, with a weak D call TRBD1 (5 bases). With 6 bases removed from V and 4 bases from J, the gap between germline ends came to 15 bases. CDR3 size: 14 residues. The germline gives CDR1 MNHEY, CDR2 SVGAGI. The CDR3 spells CASSRTSGGETQYF. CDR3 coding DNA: TGTGCCAGCAGCCGGACATCCGGCGGAGAGACCCAGTACTTC.

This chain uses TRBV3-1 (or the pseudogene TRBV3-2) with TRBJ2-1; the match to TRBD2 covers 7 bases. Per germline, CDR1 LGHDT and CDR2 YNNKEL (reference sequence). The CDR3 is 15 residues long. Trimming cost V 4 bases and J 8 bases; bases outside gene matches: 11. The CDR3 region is CASSPRREPKYEQFF. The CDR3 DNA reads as TGTGCCAGCAGCCCCCGGCGGGAGCCTAAGTATGAGCAGTTCTTC.

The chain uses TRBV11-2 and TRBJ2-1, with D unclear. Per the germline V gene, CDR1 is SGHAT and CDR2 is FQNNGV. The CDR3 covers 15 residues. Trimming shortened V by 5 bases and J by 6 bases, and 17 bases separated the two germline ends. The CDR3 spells CASSRGGPVGNEQFF. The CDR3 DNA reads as TGTGCCAGCAGCCGAGGCGGCCCTGTAGGCAATGAGCAGTTCTTC.

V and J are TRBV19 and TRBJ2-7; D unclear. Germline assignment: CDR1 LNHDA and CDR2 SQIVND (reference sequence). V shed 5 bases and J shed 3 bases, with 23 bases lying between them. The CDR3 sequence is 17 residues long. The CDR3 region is CASSVPPSPETSYEQYF. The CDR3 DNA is TGTGCCAGTAGTGTTCCACCCTCCCCCGAGACAAGCTACGAGCAGTACTTC. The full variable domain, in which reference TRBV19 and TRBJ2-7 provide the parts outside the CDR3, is DGGITQSPKYLFRKEGQNVTLSCEQNLNHDAMYWYRQDPGQGLRLIYYSQIVNDFQKGDIAEGYSVSREKKESFPLTVTSAQKNPTAFYLCASSVPPSPETSYEQYFGPGTRLTVT.